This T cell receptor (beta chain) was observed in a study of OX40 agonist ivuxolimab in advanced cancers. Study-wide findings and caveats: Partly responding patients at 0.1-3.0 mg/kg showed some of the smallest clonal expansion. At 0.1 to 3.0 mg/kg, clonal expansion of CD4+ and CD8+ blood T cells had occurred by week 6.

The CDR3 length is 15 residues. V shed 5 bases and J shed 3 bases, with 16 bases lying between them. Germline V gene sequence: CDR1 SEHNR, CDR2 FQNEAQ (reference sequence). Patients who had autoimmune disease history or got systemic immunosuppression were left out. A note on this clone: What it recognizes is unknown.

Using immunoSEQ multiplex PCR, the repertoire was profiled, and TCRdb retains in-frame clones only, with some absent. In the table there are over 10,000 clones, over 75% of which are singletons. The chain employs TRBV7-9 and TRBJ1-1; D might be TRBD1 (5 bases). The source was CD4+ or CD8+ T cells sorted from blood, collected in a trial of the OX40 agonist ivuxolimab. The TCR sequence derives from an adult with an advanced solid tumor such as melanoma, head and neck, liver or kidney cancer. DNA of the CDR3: TGTGCCAGCAGCCCACCGGGGCCGGGGGACACTGAAGCTTTCTTT. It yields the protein CASSPPGPGDTEAFF.